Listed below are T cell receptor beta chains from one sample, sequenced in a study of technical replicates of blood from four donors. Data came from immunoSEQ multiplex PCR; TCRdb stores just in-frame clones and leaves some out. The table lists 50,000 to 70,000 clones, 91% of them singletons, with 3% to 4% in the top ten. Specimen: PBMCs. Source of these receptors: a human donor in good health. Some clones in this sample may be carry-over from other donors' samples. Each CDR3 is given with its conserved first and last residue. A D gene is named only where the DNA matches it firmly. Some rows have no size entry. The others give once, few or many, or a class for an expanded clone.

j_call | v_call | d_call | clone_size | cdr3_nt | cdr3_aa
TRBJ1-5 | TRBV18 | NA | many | TGTGCCAGCTCACCCCCAGGAGGGGTAGATCAGCCCCAGCATTTT | CASSPPGGVDQPQHF
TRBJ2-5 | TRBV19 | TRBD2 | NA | TGTGCCAGTAGCCCGGGACTAGCGGGGGCACCTCAAGAGACCCAGTACTTC | CASSPGLAGAPQETQYF
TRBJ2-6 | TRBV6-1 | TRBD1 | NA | TGTGCCAGCAATGCAGGGGGCTGGGCCAACGTCCTGACTTTC | CASNAGGWANVLTF
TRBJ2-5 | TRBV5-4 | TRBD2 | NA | TGTGCCAGCAGCACAGGACTAGCGGGCACTAAGACCCAGTACTTC | CASSTGLAGTKTQYF
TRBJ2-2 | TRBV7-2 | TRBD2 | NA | TGTGCCAGCAGCTTAGTCCTAGCGGGAACCGGGGAGCTGTTTTTT | CASSLVLAGTGELFF
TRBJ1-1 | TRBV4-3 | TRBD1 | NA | TGCGCCAGCAGCCAAGTCGGGACAGGGTCAGGGAACACTGAAGCTTTCTTT | CASSQVGTGSGNTEAFF
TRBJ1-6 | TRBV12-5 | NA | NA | TGTGCTAGTGGTTTGACCCAGACAGGTTCACCCCTCCACTTT | CASGLTQTGSPLHF
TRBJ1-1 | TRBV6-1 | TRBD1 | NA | TGTGCCAGCACTGGGACAGCGGAATTGAACACTGAAGCTTTCTTT | CASTGTAELNTEAFF
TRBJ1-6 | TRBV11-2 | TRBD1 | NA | TGTGCCAGCAGCTCCCTCCGACAGGGACGAAATTCACCCCTCCACTTT | CASSSLRQGRNSPLHF
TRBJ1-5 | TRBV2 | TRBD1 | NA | TGTGCCAGCAGTGAGGAGACAGGGGGGGGTCAGCCCCAGCATTTT | CASSEETGGGQPQHF
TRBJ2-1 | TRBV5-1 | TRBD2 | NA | TGCGCCAGCAGCCCCGGGGGGGGCTCCTACAATGAGCAGTTCTTC | CASSPGGGSYNEQFF
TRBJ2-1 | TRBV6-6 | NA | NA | TGTGCCAGCAGTTCCCCTAGCTCCTACAATGAGCAGTTCTTC | CASSSPSSYNEQFF
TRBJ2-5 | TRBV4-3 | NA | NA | TGCGCCAGCAGCCAAGAAGTTGCCAGTTCAGGTCCAGAGACCCAGTACTTC | CASSQEVASSGPETQYF
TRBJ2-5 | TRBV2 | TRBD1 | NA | TGTGCCAGCAGTGATTTCGGGACAGGGGAATTAGAGACCCAGTACTTC | CASSDFGTGELETQYF
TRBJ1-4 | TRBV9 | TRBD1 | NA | TGTGCCAGCAGCGTAGGGAGACAGGGGGAATATTCTACAACTAATGAAAAACTGTTTTTT | CASSVGRQGEYSTTNEKLFF